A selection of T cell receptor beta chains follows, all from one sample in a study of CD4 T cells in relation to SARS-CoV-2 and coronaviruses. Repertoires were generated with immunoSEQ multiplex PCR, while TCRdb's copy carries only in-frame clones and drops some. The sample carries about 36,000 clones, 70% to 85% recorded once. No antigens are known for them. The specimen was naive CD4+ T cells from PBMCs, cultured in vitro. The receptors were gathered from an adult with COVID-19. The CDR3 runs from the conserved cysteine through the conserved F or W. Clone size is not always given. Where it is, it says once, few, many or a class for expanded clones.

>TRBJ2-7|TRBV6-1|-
CASSSKGYEQYF
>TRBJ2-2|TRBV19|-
CASSIQANTGELFF
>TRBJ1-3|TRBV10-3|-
CAISEWGSGNTIYF
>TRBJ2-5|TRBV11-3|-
CASSPGQGATETQYF
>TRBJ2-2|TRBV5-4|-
CASSRSWGRNTGELFF
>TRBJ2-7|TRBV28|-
CASTLGGASGRVNEQYF
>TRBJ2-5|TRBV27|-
CASGGSGETQYF
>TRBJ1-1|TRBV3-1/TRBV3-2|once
CASSPNSGTLNTEAFF
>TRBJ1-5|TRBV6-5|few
CASSTRDRSQPQHF
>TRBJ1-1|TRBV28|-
CASSQTGMKAFF
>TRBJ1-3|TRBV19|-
CASSIAGASGNTIYF
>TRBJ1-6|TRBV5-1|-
CASIYQIYNSPLHF
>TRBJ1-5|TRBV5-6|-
CASSLADRAANQPQHF
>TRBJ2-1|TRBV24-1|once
CATSDRTGGYNEQFF
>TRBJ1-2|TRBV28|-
CASSSNAYGYTF
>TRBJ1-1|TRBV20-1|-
CSARRAEAFF
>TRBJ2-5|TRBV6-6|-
CASTQGARETQYF
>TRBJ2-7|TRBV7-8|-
CASSLRQGGFYEQYF
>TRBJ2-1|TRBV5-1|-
CASSLAPGQGESEQFF
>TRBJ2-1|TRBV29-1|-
CSVREGNEQFF